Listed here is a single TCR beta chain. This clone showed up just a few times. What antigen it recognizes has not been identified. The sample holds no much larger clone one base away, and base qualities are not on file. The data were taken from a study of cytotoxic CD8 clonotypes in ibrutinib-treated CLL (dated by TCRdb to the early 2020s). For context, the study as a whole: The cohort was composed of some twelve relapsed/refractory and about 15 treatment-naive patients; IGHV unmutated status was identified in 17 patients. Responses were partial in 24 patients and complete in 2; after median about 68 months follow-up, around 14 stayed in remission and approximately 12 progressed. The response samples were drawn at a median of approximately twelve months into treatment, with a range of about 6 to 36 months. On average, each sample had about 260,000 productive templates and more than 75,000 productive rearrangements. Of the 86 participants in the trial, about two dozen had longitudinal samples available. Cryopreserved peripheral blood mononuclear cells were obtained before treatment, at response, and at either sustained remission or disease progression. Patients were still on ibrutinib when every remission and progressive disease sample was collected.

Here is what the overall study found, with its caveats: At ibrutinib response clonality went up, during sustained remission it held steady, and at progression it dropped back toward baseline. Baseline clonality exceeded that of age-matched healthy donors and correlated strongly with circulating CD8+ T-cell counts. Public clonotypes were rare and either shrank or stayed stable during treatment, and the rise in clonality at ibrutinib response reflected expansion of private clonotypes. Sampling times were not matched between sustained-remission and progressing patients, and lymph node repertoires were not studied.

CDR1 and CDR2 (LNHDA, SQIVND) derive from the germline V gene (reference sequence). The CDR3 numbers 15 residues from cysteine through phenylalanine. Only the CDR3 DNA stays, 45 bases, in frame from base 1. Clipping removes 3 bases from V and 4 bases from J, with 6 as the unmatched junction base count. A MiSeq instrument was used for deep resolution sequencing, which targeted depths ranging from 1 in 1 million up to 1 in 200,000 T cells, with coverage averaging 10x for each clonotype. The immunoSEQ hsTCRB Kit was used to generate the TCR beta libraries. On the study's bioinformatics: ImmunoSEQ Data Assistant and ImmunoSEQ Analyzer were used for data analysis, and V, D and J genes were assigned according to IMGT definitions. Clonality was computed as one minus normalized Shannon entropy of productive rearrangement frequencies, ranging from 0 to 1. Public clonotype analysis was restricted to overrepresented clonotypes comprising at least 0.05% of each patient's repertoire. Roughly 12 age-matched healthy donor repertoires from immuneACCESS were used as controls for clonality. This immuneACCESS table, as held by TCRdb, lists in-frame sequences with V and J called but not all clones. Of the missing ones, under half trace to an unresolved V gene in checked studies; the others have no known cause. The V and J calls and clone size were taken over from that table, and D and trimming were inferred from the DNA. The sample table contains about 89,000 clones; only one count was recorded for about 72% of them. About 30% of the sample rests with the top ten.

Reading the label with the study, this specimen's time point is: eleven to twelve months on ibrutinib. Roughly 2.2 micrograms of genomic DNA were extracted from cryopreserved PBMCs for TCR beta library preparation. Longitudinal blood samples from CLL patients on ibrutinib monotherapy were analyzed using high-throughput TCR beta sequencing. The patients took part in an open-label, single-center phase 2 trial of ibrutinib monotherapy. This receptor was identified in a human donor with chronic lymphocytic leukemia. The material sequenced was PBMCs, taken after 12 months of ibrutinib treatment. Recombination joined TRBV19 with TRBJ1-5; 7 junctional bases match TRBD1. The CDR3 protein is CASSIARGQNQPQHF. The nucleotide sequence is TGTGCCAGTAGTATTGCGAGGGGGCAGAATCAGCCCCAGCATTTT.